This T cell receptor beta chain was sequenced in a study of CD8+ T cells in alopecia areata. Study-level points and caveats: Researchers reported that TCR sharing among patients proved less clear than in mice, possibly HLA-linked. While tofacitinib was given, many expanded lesional clones persisted in scalp and blood. Higher clonality than in normal scalp was seen in lesional scalp, especially alopecia totalis/universalis.

Treatment indicated: oral pan-JAK inhibitor, 5-10 mg twice daily. A remark on this clone: Antigen: not known.

Extracted RNA was reverse transcribed into cDNA, the sequencing template. Sequenced by immunoSEQ multiplex PCR; TCRdb stores in-frame clones only, minus some. The repertoire holds about 250,000 clones, with 60% as singletons. The TCR was taken from a human donor with alopecia areata. The source was CD4+ T cells sorted from blood, collected at roughly week 53, from a patient treated with tofacitinib.

The CDR3: CASSLESRTETQYF. The CDR3 region has the DNA TGTGCCAGCAGCTTAGAAAGCCGCACCGAGACCCAGTACTTC. V is TRBV11-2 and J is TRBJ2-5; D remains unclear. CDR1 and CDR2 (germline): SGHAT, FQNNGV. The V and J ends lost 0 bases and 5 bases respectively, with 10 bases between them. The CDR3 has 14 amino acids.